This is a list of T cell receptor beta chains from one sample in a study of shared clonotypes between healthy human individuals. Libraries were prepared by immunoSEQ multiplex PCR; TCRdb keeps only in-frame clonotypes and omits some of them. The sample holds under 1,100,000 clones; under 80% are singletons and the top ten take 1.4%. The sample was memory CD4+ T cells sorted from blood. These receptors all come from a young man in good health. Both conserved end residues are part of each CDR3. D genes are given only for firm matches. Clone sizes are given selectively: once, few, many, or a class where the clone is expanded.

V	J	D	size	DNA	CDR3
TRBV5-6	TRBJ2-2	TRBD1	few	TGTGCCAGCAGCTTGGAGGGGACAGGGACCGGGGAGCTGTTTTTT	CASSLEGTGTGELFF
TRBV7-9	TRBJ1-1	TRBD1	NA	TGTGCCAGCAGCTCGGACCAGACAGGGAGGGACACTGAAGCTTTCTTT	CASSSDQTGRDTEAFF
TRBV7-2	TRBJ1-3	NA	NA	TGTGCCAGCAGCTTAGAAGCAGGGGCCAACTCTGGAAACACCATATATTTT	CASSLEAGANSGNTIYF
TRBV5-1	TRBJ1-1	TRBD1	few	TGCGCCAGCAGCTTGGACAGGGGGCGGACTGAAGCTTTCTTT	CASSLDRGRTEAFF
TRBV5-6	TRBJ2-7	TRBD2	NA	TGTGCCAGCAGCTTGGTTAGCGGGAGGTCTGACGAGCAGTACTTC	CASSLVSGRSDEQYF
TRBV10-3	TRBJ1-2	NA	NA	TGTGCCATCAGTGAGGAGGGTGGCTACACCTTC	CAISEEGGYTF
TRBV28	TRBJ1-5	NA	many	TGTGCCAGCGACGGGACTCAGGGTCGGCCCCAGCATTTT	CASDGTQGRPQHF
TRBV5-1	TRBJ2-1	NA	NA	TGCGCCAGCAGCTTGGGGGCGGGGAGCTCCTACAATGAGCAGTTCTTC	CASSLGAGSSYNEQFF
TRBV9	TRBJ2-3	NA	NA	TGTGCCAGCAGCGTAGATTGGGACCCGAGTAGGGATACGCAGTATTTT	CASSVDWDPSRDTQYF
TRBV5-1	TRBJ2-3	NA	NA	TGCGCCAGCAGCTTGGGGGTCCGTACGAGCACAGATACGCAGTATTTT	CASSLGVRTSTDTQYF
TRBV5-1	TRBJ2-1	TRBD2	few	TGCGCCAGCAGCTTGAGGGCGTCTAGCGGGAGGGATGAGCAGTTCTTC	CASSLRASSGRDEQFF
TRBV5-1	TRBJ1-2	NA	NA	TGCGCCAGCAGCTTGGAGGCAGGGTGGAATGGCTACACCTTC	CASSLEAGWNGYTF
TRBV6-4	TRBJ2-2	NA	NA	TGTGCCAGCAGAGAGCAGGGTGACACCGGGGAGCTGTTTTTT	CASREQGDTGELFF
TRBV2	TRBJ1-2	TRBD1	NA	TGTGCCAGCAGTGAAGGGACAGGGTATGGCTACACCTTC	CASSEGTGYGYTF
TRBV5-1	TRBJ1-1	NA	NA	TGCGCCAGCAGCTTGGGGCAGGCACATGAAGCTTTCTTT	CASSLGQAHEAFF
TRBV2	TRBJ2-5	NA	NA	TGTGCCAGCAGACCGGACCCCTCATCAAGGACCCAGTACTTC	CASRPDPSSRTQYF
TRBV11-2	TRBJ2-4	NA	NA	TGTGCCAGCAGCCCTGAGGGCTTAACATTCAGTAACTTC	CASSPEGLTFSNF
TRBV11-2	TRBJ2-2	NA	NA	TGTGCCAGCAGCTTAAACAGGGCCCCCGGGGAGCTGTTTTTT	CASSLNRAPGELFF
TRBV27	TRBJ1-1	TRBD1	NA	TGTGCCAGCAGGCGACAGGGCACTGAAGCTTTCTTT	CASRRQGTEAFF
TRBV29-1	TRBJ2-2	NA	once	TGCAGCTCGTCGACAGGACCCGGGGAGCTGTTTTTT	CSSSTGPGELFF
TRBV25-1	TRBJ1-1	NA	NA	TGTGCCAGCAGTGAAGTGGGCTTGAACACTGAAGCTTTCTTT	CASSEVGLNTEAFF
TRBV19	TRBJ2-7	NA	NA	TGTGCCAGTAGTGGCCGGGACGGGTCCTACGAGCAGTACTTC	CASSGRDGSYEQYF
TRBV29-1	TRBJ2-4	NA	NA	TGCAGCGTTGAAATTGCCCGGGGCGGGCGGGGCGCCAAAAACATTCAGTACTTC	CSVEIARGGRGAKNIQYF
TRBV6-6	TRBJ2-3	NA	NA	TGTGCCAGCGGGGACTCACCCGACGGTACGCAGTATTTT	CASGDSPDGTQYF
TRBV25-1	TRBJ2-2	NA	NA	TGTGCCAGCAGTGATCTGGCAGGGTACACCGGGGAGCTGTTTTTT	CASSDLAGYTGELFF
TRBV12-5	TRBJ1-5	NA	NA	TGTGCTAGTGGTTTGTCCAGTCAGCCCCAGCATTTT	CASGLSSQPQHF